Listed below are T cell receptor beta chains from one sample, sequenced in a study of identical twins. Each CDR3 protein is one row after TCRdb ran MiXCR on the 5' RACE reads. The sample consists of fewer than 250,000 distinct CDR3 sequences, 6.5% to 9% of them appearing once. The same data also went into a second study, on yellow fever vaccine responses in identical twins.

Material: CD8+ T cells sorted from blood. The receptors come from a woman younger than 35 in good health. The CDR3 runs from the conserved cysteine through the conserved F or W. A D gene is named only where the DNA matches it firmly. Size is stated for part of the rows, as once, few or many counts, or as a class when the clone is expanded.

TRBJ2-5	few	TRBD1	TRBV28	TGTGCCAGCAGCCCAGTTTGGGACAGGAGATACCAAGAGACCCAGTACTTC	CASSPVWDRRYQETQYF
TRBJ2-7	-	-	TRBV12-5	TGTGCTAGTGGTTTCTTTTACGAGCAGTACTTC	CASGFFYEQYF
TRBJ1-5	few	-	TRBV7-8	TGTGTCAGCAGCTTATTAAGCAATCAGCCCCAGCATTTT	CVSSLLSNQPQHF
TRBJ2-3	-	-	TRBV5-1	TGCGCCAGCAGTTCCCGCCGTCGGGGGAGTGTCGCAGATACGCAGTATTTT	CASSSRRRGSVADTQYF
TRBJ2-7	-	-	TRBV20-1	TGCAGTGCTAGAGAGGGCAGGGGAAATCACGAGCAGTACTTC	CSAREGRGNHEQYF
TRBJ2-1	-	TRBD2	TRBV6-1	TGTGCCAGCAGCCCGACTAGCGGGAGGGCCCATGAGCAGTTCTTC	CASSPTSGRAHEQFF
TRBJ2-1	many	TRBD2	TRBV6-1	TGTGCCAGCAGAGCCGGGACTACTTCCTACAATGAGCAGTTCTTC	CASRAGTTSYNEQFF
TRBJ1-5	few	-	TRBV3-1	TGTGCCAGCAGCCCGGGGGGGGGCAGCAATCAGCCCCAGCATTTT	CASSPGGGSNQPQHF
TRBJ2-3	-	TRBD2	TRBV10-3	TGTGCCATCAGTGAGCCGGGACTAGCGGTGTTTGGGGATACGCAGTATTTT	CAISEPGLAVFGDTQYF
TRBJ2-7	-	TRBD1	TRBV6-5	TGTGCCAGCAGTTACTCGTCAGGGGGCTACTACGAGCAGTACTTC	CASSYSSGGYYEQYF
TRBJ1-3	few	-	TRBV21-1	TGTGCCAGCAGCAATACACCCTCTGGAAACACCATATATTTT	CASSNTPSGNTIYF
TRBJ2-3	few	TRBD1	TRBV7-9	TGTGCCAGCAGCTTGGGGTGGGGACAGCCTTCCACAGATACGCAGTATTTT	CASSLGWGQPSTDTQYF
TRBJ2-2	few	-	TRBV7-9	TGTGCCAGCTCCCGTGGAGGGTTCGTGAGGACCGGGGAGCTGTTTTTT	CASSRGGFVRTGELFF
TRBJ2-2	many	TRBD2	TRBV2	TGTGCCAGCCAAGCGGGACTAGCGGGAGGGCCGGGCACCGGGGAGCTGTTTTTT	CASQAGLAGGPGTGELFF
TRBJ1-1	few	TRBD1	TRBV7-3	TGTGCCAGCAGCCCCTACGGGACAGAGAACACTGAAGCTTTCTTT	CASSPYGTENTEAFF
TRBJ2-5	few	-	TRBV6-1	TGTGCCAGCATGAAACAGGTCCCGTTGACCCAGTACTTC	CASMKQVPLTQYF
TRBJ2-7	many	TRBD1	TRBV12-3/TRBV12-4	TGTGCCAGCATACTGACAGGGACCTACGAGCAGTACTTC	CASILTGTYEQYF
TRBJ2-7	-	-	TRBV4-1	TGCGCCAGCAGCCAAGACCTCGGCAGGGACCTATTCTACGAGCAGTACTTC	CASSQDLGRDLFYEQYF
TRBJ2-1	many	-	TRBV29-1	TGCAGCGTTGTGGTGGGCAATGACAATGAGCAGTTCTTC	CSVVVGNDNEQFF
TRBJ2-5	few	TRBD2	TRBV10-3	TGTGCCATCAGTGTTCGGACTAGCGGGATTATAGAGACCCAGTACTTC	CAISVRTSGIIETQYF
TRBJ1-1	many	-	TRBV7-9	TGTGCCGCTCAGACGAACACTGAAGCTTTCTTT	CAAQTNTEAFF
TRBJ1-1	many	-	TRBV4-1	TGCGCCAGCAGCCACAGCCGGGATTCCGAAGCTTTCTTT	CASSHSRDSEAFF
TRBJ2-5	many	TRBD2	TRBV12-3/TRBV12-4	TGTGCCAGCAGCCAATCACCGGGACTAGCGGGGCAAGAGACCCAGTACTTC	CASSQSPGLAGQETQYF
TRBJ1-2	-	-	TRBV20-1	TGCTGTGCTAGACCCCCCACCGGGGAACTCGGGCCTGGCTACACCTTC	CCARPPTGELGPGYTF
TRBJ2-3	-	-	TRBV6-4	TGTGCCACCAGCCCCCGGGAGACAGATACGCAGTATTTT	CATSPRETDTQYF
TRBJ2-5	-	-	TRBV11-2	TGTGCCAGCAGCTTAGGGGTAGGGCAAGAGACCCAGTACTTC	CASSLGVGQETQYF
TRBJ2-7	-	-	TRBV7-2	TGTGCCAGCAGCTTTTGGAGCGGCAGCTCCTACGAGCAGTACTTC	CASSFWSGSSYEQYF
TRBJ2-1	many	-	TRBV3-1	TGTGCCAGCAGCCCTACCTTTGGTGGGGGCTCCTACAATGAGCAGTTCTTC	CASSPTFGGGSYNEQFF
TRBJ2-1	-	-	TRBV4-1	TGCGCCAGCAGCCACGAGGCGGGGGCCTTCTACAATGAGCAGTTCTTC	CASSHEAGAFYNEQFF
TRBJ1-2	many	-	TRBV2	TGTGCCAGCAGGCAACCGAAAGACCGGGACACCGAGGGGTATGGCTACACCTTC	CASRQPKDRDTEGYGYTF
TRBJ1-4	-	-	TRBV6-6	TGTGCCACCCAAGAGTTCGGTGAAAAACTGTTTTTT	CATQEFGEKLFF
TRBJ2-5	many	TRBD1	TRBV29-1	TGCAGCGTTGAAGGGGACAGGGAGACCCAGTACTTC	CSVEGDRETQYF
TRBJ2-2	-	-	TRBV27	TGTGCCAGCAGTCTCACCCCCCGACCACCTGAGCTGTTTTTT	CASSLTPRPPELFF
TRBJ1-5	few	-	TRBV19	TGTGCCAGTAGTATAGATCCCGGGGGCCAGCCCCAGCATTTT	CASSIDPGGQPQHF
TRBJ1-1	-	-	TRBV11-2	TGTGCCAGCAGCTTAGATCCAGGGGAAACGACTGAAGCTTTCTTT	CASSLDPGETTEAFF
TRBJ2-3	-	-	TRBV10-1	TGCGCCAGCAGGGAGACTAGATCGGATACGCAGTATTTT	CASRETRSDTQYF
TRBJ2-3	few	-	TRBV5-4	TGTGCCAGCAGCCCCTATTGGGCAGGAGATACGCAGTATTTT	CASSPYWAGDTQYF
TRBJ2-1	-	TRBD2	TRBV20-1	TGCAGTGCTATGACTAGCGGGGGGTGGTATGAGCAGTTCTTC	CSAMTSGGWYEQFF
TRBJ2-2	-	TRBD2	TRBV11-2	TGTGCCAGCAGCTTAGATCGGCTAGCGGGAGATACTGGCGGGGAGCTGTTTTTT	CASSLDRLAGDTGGELFF
TRBJ2-7	-	-	TRBV20-1	TGCAGTGCTAGCGGGTCGGACTCTTCCCTCTCCTACGAGCAGTACTTC	CSASGSDSSLSYEQYF
TRBJ2-1	many	-	TRBV6-6	TGTGCCAGCAGTTACTCGATGGATGAGCAGTTCTTC	CASSYSMDEQFF
TRBJ2-1	few	TRBD2	TRBV7-3	TGTGCCAGCAGCTTCTCTAGCGGCAGCTACAATGAGCAGTTCTTC	CASSFSSGSYNEQFF
TRBJ2-2	-	-	TRBV15	TGTGCCACCAGCAGAGATGGCCGGGCCCACGGGGAGCTGTTTTTT	CATSRDGRAHGELFF
TRBJ1-1	few	-	TRBV6-6	TGTGCCAGCAGTTACGTGGGGGATGAAGCTTTCTTT	CASSYVGDEAFF
TRBJ2-7	-	TRBD1	TRBV6-1	TGTGCCAGCAGCTTGGGACGGGACAGAGCCTACGAGCAGTACTTC	CASSLGRDRAYEQYF
TRBJ1-2	-	-	TRBV5-1	TGCGCCAGCAGCCCGGGGCCAGGGGACTCTTCTAGTGGCTACACCTTC	CASSPGPGDSSSGYTF